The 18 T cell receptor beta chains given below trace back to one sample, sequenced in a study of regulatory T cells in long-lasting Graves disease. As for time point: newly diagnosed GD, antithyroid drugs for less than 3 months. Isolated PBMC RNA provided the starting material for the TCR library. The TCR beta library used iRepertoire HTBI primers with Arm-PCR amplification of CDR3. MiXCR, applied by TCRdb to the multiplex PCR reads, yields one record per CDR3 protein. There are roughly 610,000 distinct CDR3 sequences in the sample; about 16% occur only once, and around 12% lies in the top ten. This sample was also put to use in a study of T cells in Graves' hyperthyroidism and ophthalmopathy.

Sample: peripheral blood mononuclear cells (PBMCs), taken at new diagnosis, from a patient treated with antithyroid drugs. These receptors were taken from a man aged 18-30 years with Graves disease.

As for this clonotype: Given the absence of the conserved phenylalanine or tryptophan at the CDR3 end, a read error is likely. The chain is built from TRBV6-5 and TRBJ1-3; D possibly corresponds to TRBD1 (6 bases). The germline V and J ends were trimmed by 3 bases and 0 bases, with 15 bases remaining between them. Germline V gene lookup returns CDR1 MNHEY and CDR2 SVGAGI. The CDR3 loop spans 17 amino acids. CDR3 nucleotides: TGTGCCAGCAGTTATCGATTAGGACAGTACTCTGGAAACACCATATATTGT. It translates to CASSYRLGQYSGNTIYC.

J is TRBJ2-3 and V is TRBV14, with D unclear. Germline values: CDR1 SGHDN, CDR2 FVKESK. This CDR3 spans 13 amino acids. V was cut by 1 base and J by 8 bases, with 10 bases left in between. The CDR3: CASSQVQVGTQYF. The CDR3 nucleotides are TGTGCCAGCAGCCAAGTTCAAGTGGGTACGCAGTATTTT. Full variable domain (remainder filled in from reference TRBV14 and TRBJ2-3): EAGVTQFPSHSVIEKGQTVTLRCDPISGHDNLYWYRRVMGKEIKFLLHFVKESKQDESGMPNNRFLAERTGGTYSTLKVQPAELEDSGVYFCASSQVQVGTQYFGPGTRLTVL.

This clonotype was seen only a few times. This CDR3 reads CASSSESSGRAPFF. CDR3 nucleotides: TGTGCCAGCAGCTCGGAGTCCAGCGGGAGGGCCCCGTTCTTC. This chain joins TRBV28 and TRBJ2-1, with 10 bases that match TRBD2. CDR3 length equals 14 residues. J gave up 15 bases and V 6 bases, and 14 bases lay outside the gene matches. Germline CDR1 and CDR2: MDHEN and SYDVKM.

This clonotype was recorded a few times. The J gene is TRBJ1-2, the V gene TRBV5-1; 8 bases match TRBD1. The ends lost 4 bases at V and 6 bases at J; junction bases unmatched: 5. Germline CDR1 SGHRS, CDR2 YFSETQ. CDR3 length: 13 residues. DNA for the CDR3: TGCGCCAGCAGCCTGGACAGGGCTCATGGCTACACCTTC. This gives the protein CASSLDRAHGYTF.

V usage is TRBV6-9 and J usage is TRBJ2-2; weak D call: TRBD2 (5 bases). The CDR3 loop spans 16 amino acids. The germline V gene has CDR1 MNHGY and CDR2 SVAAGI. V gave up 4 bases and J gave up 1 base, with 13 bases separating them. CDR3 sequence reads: CASSFEEVRNTGELFF. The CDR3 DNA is TGTGCCAGCAGTTTCGAGGAGGTCCGGAACACCGGGGAGCTGTTTTTT.

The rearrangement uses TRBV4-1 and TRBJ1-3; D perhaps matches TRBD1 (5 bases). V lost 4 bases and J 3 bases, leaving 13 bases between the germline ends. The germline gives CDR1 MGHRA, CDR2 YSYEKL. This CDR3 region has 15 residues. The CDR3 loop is CASSPSGQGGNTIYF. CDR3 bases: TGCGCCAGCAGCCCTTCAGGGCAGGGTGGAAACACCATATATTTT.

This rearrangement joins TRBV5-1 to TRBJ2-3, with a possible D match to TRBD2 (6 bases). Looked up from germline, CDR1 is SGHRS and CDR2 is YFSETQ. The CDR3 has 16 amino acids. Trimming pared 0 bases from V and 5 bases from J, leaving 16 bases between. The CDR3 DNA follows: TGCGCCAGCAGCTTGGATATCCCTAGCGTTGGAGATACGCAGTATTTT. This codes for CASSLDIPSVGDTQYF.

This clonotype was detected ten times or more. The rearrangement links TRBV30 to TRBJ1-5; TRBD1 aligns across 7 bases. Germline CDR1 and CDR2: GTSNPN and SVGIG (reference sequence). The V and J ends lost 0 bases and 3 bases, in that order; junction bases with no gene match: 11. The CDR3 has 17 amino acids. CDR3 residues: CAWSVRQGLRDNQPQHF. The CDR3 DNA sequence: TGTGCCTGGAGTGTTAGACAGGGACTCCGGGACAATCAGCCCCAGCATTTT.

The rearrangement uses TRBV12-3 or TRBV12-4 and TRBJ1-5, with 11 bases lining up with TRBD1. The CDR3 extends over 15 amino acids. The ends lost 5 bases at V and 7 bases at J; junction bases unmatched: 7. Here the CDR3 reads CASSIGTGGPQPQHF. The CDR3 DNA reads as TGTGCCAGCAGTATCGGGACAGGGGGGCCCCAGCCCCAGCATTTT.

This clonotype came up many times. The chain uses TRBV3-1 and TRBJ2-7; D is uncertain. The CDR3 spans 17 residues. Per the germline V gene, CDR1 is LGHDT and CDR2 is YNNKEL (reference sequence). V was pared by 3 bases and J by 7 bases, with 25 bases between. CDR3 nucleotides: TGTGCCAGCAGCCAGGGGAAGGGCCCCTACGACCTAGGGGAGCAGTACTTC. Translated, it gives CASSQGKGPYDLGEQYF.

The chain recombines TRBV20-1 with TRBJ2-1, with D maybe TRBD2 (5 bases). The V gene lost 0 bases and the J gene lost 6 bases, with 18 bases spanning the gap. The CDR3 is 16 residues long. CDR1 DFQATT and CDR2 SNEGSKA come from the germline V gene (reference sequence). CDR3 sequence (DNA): TGCAGTGCTAGAGACCCGAATGGGAGAGAGCCCAATGAGCAGTTCTTC. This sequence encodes CSARDPNGREPNEQFF.

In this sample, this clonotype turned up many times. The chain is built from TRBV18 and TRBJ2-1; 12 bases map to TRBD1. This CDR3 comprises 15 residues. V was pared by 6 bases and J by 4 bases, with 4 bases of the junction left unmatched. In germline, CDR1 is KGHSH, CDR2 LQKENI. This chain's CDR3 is CASSRGQGAYNEQFF. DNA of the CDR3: TGTGCCAGCTCCCGGGGACAGGGGGCTTACAATGAGCAGTTCTTC.

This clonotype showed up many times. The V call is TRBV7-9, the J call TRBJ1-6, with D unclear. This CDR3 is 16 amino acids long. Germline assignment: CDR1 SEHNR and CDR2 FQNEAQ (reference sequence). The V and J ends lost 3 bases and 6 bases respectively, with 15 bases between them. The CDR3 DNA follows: TGTGCCAGCAGCTTGGCGACACTAGAGGGTAATTCACCCCTCCACTTT. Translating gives CASSLATLEGNSPLHF.

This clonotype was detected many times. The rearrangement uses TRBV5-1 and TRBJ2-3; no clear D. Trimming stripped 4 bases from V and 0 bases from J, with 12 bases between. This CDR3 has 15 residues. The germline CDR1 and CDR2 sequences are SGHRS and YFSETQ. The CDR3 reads CASSPSWLSTDTQYF. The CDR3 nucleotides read TGCGCCAGCAGCCCGTCGTGGCTCAGCACAGATACGCAGTATTTT.

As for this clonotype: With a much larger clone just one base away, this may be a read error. CDR3 amino acids: CASSVLAGAGNNEQFF. The CDR3 nucleotides are TGTGCCAGCAGTGTGCTAGCGGGAGCAGGAAACAATGAGCAGTTCTTC. The chain is built from TRBV2 and TRBJ2-1; 10 bases fit TRBD2. The V and J ends lost 4 bases and 5 bases, in that order; junction bases with no gene match: 8. This CDR3 comprises 16 residues. CDR1 SNHLY and CDR2 FYNNEI come from the germline V gene. The whole variable domain, remainder taken from reference TRBV2 and TRBJ2-1, is EPEVTQTPSHQVTQMGQEVILRCVPISNHLYFYWYRQILGQKVEFLVSFYNNEISEKSEIFDDQFSVERPDGSNFTLKIRSTKLEDSAMYFCASSVLAGAGNNEQFFGPGTRLTVL.

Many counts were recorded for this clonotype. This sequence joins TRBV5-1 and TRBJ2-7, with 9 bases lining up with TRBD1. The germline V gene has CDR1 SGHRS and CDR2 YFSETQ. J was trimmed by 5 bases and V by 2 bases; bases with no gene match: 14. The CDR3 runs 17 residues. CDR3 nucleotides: TGCGCCAGCAGCTTAGATCCGATCGGACAGGGGACAGACGAGCAGTACTTC. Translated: CASSLDPIGQGTDEQYF.

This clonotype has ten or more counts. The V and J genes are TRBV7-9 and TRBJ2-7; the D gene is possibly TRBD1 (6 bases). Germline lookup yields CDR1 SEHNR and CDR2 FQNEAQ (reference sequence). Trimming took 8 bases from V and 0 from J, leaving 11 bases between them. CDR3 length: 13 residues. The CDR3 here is CASDQGFSYEQYF. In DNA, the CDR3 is TGTGCCAGCGACCAGGGGTTCTCCTACGAGCAGTACTTC.

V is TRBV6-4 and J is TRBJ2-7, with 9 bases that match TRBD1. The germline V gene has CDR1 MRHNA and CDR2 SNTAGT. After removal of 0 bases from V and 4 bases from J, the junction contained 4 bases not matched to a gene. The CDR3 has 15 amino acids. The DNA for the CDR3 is TGTGCCAGCAGTGACTCAAAACAGGGGGCGTACGAGCAGTACTTC. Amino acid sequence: CASSDSKQGAYEQYF.